A selection of T cell receptor beta chains follows, all from one sample in a study of T cells in Graves' hyperthyroidism and ophthalmopathy. TCRdb re-derived calls from the multiplex PCR reads in MiXCR, one entry per CDR3 protein. Of about 700,000 distinct CDR3 sequences in the sample, 14% are singletons; the top ten hold roughly a tenth. Sequenced input: blood. These receptors were collected from a woman between 18 and 29 years old with Graves' hyperthyroidism. Each CDR3 is given with its conserved first and last residue. The D gene is left open where the match is weak. Clone size is not always given. Where it is, it says once, few, many or a class for expanded clones.

DNA: TGTGCCACCAGAGACCGTAGCGGGAGGGGTTTGAACACCGGGGAGCTGTTTTTT; CDR3: CATRDRSGRGLNTGELFF; D: TRBD2; V: TRBV15; size: many; J: TRBJ2-2
DNA: TGCGCCAGCAGCCAAGTGGCCACCAACGTCCTGACTTTC; CDR3: CASSQVATNVLTF; D: -; V: TRBV4-3; size: few; J: TRBJ2-6
DNA: TGTGCCACCAAATTTCGTCCACACTACAATGAGCAGTTCTTC; CDR3: CATKFRPHYNEQFF; D: -; V: TRBV24-1; size: many; J: TRBJ2-1
DNA: TGCAGTGCTAGAGACCAGCGGGACTACAATGAGCAGTTCTTC; CDR3: CSARDQRDYNEQFF; D: TRBD2; V: TRBV20-1; size: many; J: TRBJ2-1
DNA: TGTGCCAGCAGTTTATCCGCAGGTGACTTCTCTGGAAACACCATATATTTT; CDR3: CASSLSAGDFSGNTIYF; D: -; V: TRBV27; size: -; J: TRBJ1-3
DNA: TGTGCCAGCAGTTTCCTCCTGACGGGGACGGAATACACAGATACGCAGTATTTT; CDR3: CASSFLLTGTEYTDTQYF; D: -; V: TRBV27; size: many; J: TRBJ2-3
DNA: TGTGCCAGCAGCGTACCCCCCCAGCGGTTCGACACCGGGGAGCTGTTTTTT; CDR3: CASSVPPQRFDTGELFF; D: -; V: TRBV6-2/TRBV6-3; size: many; J: TRBJ2-2
DNA: TGCAGTGTCGCTAGCGGGAGGGTTGAGCAGTTCTTC; CDR3: CSVASGRVEQFF; D: TRBD2; V: TRBV20-1; size: -; J: TRBJ2-1
DNA: TGCAGTGCTACCTGGACAGCCTTTAACACTGAAGCTTTCTTT; CDR3: CSATWTAFNTEAFF; D: -; V: TRBV20-1; size: many; J: TRBJ1-1
DNA: TGTGCCAGCAGGCGCTCCTCAGGAGGCACTAACTATGGCTACACCTTC; CDR3: CASRRSSGGTNYGYTF; D: -; V: TRBV6-1; size: -; J: TRBJ1-2
DNA: TGTGCCAGTAGTGCCACCCCGGACAGGGTCGAGCAGTACTTC; CDR3: CASSATPDRVEQYF; D: TRBD1; V: TRBV19; size: few; J: TRBJ2-7
DNA: TGTGCCAGCTCACCACCAGGGCCCAATCAGCCCCAGCATTTT; CDR3: CASSPPGPNQPQHF; D: -; V: TRBV18; size: many; J: TRBJ1-5
DNA: TGTGCCAGCAGGTCGGGCCGGGGTCAAACCATGAACACTGAAGCTTTCTTT; CDR3: CASRSGRGQTMNTEAFF; D: -; V: TRBV7-8; size: -; J: TRBJ1-1
DNA: TGTGCCATAGGCGCCTTCCGGGACCGTCCCTACGAGCAGTACTTC; CDR3: CAIGAFRDRPYEQYF; D: -; V: TRBV10-3; size: -; J: TRBJ2-7
DNA: TGTGCCAGCAGTTTGGACGGCAGCTCCTACGAGCAGTACTTC; CDR3: CASSLDGSSYEQYF; D: -; V: TRBV7-9; size: many; J: TRBJ2-7
DNA: TGTGCCAGCAGTTTTATAAGCATCAGTAGCTCCTACAATGAGCAGTTCTTC; CDR3: CASSFISISSSYNEQFF; D: -; V: TRBV28; size: many; J: TRBJ2-1
DNA: TGTGCCAGCAGCCCAACCGGGGTCGGCAATCAGCCCCAGCATTTT; CDR3: CASSPTGVGNQPQHF; D: -; V: TRBV11-2; size: many; J: TRBJ1-5
DNA: TGCAGCGTTTTAATACCGAACACCGGGGAGCTGTTTTTT; CDR3: CSVLIPNTGELFF; D: -; V: TRBV29-1; size: few; J: TRBJ2-2
DNA: TGCAGTGCTAGATCTAGCGGGAGGTCAGAGACCCAGTACTTC; CDR3: CSARSSGRSETQYF; D: TRBD2; V: TRBV20-1; size: few; J: TRBJ2-5